This T cell receptor (beta chain) appears in the sequencing data of a study of CD8+CD57+ T cells in acquired aplastic anemia. The study profiled TCR beta VDJ and CDR3 using genomic DNA as template. TCRdb reprocessed the reads with MiXCR, giving one entry per CDR3 protein. This table has under 200,000 distinct CDR3 sequences, roughly 40% appearing once. CDR1 and CDR2 (germline): MNHEY, SVGAGI. The V segment lost 8 bases and the J segment 2 bases; nucleotides outside the gene matches: 10. CDR3 size: 16 residues. The receptor was isolated from a human donor in good health. Sample: sorted CD4+, CD8+, or CD8+CD57+ T cells (not recorded which) from PBMCs. The chain has TRBV6-5 and TRBJ1-2; 11 nucleotides match TRBD1. CDR3 in amino acids: CASGYARTGGNYGYTF. For the CDR3, the DNA is TGTGCCAGCGGCTACGCACGGACAGGGGGCAACTATGGCTACACCTTC.